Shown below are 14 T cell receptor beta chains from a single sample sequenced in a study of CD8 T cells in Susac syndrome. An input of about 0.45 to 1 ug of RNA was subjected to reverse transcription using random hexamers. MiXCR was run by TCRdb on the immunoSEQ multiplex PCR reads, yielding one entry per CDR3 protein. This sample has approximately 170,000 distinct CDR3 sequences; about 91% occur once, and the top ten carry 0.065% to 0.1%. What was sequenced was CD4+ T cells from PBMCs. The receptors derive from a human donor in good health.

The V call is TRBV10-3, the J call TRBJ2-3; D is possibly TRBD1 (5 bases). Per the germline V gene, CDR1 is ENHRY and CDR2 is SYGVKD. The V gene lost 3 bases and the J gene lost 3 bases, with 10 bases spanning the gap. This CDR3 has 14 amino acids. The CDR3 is CAISDPRGTDTQYF. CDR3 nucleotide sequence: TGTGCCATCAGTGACCCTAGGGGAACAGATACGCAGTATTTT.

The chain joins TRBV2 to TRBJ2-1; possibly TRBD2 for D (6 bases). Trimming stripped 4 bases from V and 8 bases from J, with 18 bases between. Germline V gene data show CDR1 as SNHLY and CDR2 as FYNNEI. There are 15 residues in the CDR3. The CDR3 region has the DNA TGTGCCAGCAGTGTCCGGGAGCCTCAAGCGCATGAGCAGTTCTTC. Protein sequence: CASSVREPQAHEQFF.

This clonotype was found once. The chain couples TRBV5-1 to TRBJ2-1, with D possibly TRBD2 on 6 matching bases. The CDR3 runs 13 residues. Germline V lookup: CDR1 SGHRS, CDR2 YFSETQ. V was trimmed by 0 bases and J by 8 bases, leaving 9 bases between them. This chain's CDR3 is CASSLAWGDEQFF. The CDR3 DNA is TGCGCCAGCAGCTTGGCCTGGGGGGATGAGCAGTTCTTC.

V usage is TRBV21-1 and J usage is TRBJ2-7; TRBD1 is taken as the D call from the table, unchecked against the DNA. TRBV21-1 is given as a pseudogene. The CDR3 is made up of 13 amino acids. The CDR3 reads CASEGTGVGEQYF. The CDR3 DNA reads TGTGCCAGCGAAGGGACAGGGGTAGGGGAGCAGTACTTC.

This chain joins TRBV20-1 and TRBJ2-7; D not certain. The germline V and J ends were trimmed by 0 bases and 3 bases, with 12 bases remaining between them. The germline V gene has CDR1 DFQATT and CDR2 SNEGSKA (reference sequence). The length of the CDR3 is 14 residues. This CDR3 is CSARDSRSFYEQYF. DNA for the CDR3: TGCAGTGCTAGAGATTCGCGGAGCTTCTACGAGCAGTACTTC.

The CDR3 bases are TGCAGCGTTGATTTGTCTAGGAACACTGAAGCTTTCTTT. As protein: CSVDLSRNTEAFF. The chain recombines TRBV29-1 with TRBJ1-1; no clear D. V was clipped by 3 bases and J by 1 base, with 9 bases between them. Per the germline V gene, CDR1 is SQVTM and CDR2 is ANQGSEA. This CDR3 is built from 13 residues.

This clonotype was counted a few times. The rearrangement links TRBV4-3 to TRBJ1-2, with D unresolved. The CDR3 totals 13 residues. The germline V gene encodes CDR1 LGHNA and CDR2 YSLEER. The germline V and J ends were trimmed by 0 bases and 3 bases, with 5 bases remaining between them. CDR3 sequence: CASSQDLDYGYTF. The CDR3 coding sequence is TGCGCCAGCAGCCAAGATTTGGACTATGGCTACACCTTC.

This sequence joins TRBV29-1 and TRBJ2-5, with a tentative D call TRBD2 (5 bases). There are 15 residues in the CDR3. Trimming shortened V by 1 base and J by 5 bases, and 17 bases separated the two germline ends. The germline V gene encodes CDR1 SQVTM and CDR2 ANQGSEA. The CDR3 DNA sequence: TGCAGCGTTGAAGGCGCCGGGGTTTCGGATGAGACCCAGTACTTC. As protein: CSVEGAGVSDETQYF. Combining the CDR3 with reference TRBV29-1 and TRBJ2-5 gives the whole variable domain SAVISQKPSRDICQRGTSLTIQCQVDSQVTMMFWYRQQPGQSLTLIATANQGSEATYESGFVIDKFPISRPNLTFSTLTVSNMSPEDSSIYLCSVEGAGVSDETQYFGPGTRLLVL.

CDR3 region: CASSGQGARGTGELFF. The CDR3 coding sequence is TGTGCCAGCAGCGGCCAGGGGGCGCGGGGCACCGGGGAGCTGTTTTTT. The rearrangement uses TRBV5-4 and TRBJ2-2; TRBD1 matches 8 bases. Germline CDR1 SGHNT, CDR2 YYREEE (reference sequence). The V segment lost 4 bases and the J segment 4 bases; nucleotides outside the gene matches: 9. This CDR3 spans 16 amino acids.

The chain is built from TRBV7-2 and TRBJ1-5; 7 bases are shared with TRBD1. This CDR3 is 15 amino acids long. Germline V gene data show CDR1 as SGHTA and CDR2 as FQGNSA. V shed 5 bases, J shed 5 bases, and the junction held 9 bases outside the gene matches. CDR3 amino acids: CASSRGDRAHQPQHF. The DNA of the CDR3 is TGTGCCAGCAGCCGAGGCGACAGGGCCCATCAGCCCCAGCATTTT.

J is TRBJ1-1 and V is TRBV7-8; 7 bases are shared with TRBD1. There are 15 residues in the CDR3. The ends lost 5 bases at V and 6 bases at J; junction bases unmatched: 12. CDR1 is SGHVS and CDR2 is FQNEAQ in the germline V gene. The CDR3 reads CASSPYRGKGPEAFF. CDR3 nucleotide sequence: TGTGCCAGCAGCCCGTACAGGGGTAAGGGGCCTGAAGCTTTCTTT.

CDR3 region: CAIRTGTGNTIYF. The CDR3, as DNA: TGTGCCATCAGGACAGGGACCGGAAACACCATATATTTT. The chain recombines TRBV10-3 with TRBJ1-3; TRBD1 matches 7 bases. V shed 6 bases and J 4 bases; nucleotides not matched to a gene: 3. The CDR3 has 13 residues. Germline-derived CDR1 and CDR2 are ENHRY and SYGVKD.

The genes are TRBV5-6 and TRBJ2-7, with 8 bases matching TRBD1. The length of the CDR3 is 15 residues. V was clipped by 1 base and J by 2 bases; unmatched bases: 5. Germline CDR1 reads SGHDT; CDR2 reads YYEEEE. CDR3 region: CASSLRGQEAYEQYF. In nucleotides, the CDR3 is TGTGCCAGCAGCTTGCGGGGACAGGAGGCCTACGAGCAGTACTTC.

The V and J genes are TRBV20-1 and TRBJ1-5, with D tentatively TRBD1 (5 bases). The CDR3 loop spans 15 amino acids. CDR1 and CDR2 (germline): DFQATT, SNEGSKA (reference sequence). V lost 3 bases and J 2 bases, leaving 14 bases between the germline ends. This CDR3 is CSASVQGRGNQPQHF. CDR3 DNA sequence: TGCAGTGCTAGTGTGCAGGGCAGGGGCAATCAGCCCCAGCATTTT.